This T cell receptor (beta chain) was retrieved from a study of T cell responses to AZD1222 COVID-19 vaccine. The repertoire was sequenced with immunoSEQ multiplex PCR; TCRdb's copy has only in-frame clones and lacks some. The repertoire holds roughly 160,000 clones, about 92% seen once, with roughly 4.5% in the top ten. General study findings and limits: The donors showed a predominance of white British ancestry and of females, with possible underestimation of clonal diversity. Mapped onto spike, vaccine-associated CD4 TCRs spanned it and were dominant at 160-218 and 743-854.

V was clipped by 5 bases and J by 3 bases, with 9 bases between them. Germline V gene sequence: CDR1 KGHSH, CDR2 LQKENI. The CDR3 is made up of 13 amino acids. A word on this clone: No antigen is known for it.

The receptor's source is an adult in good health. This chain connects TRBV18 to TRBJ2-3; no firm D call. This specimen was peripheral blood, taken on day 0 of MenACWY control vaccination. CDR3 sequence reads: CASSVVRTDTQYF. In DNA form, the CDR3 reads TGTGCCAGCTCAGTGGTGAGGACAGATACGCAGTATTTT.